The subject of this entry is one T cell receptor (beta chain). The target of this receptor is not known. Base qualities are not provided; no much larger clone lies one nucleotide away. This entry is derived from a study of blood T cell repertoires in COVID-19 (dated by TCRdb to the early 2020s). Some background on the complete study: Collaborator samples came from the United States, Italy and Spain and covered acute and convalescent phases of COVID-19. The material from the prospective study consisted of cDNA or gDNA derived from T cells, B-cell-depleted T cells, or PBMCs. The dataset comprised deeply sampled blood TCRbeta repertoires from subjects exposed to, actively infected with, or recovered from COVID-19. The repertoires were made available in a free public database intended to serve as a resource for research on the immune response to SARS-CoV-2. Samples came from the ongoing ImmuneRACE study (first 160 participants) plus 1,254 subjects from 6 global collaborators. Sample metadata almost always included a de-identified subject ID, COVID-19 status, age in years and sex. HLA class I and class II types, where available, came from metadata supplied by the sample provider rather than from assay-based typing. The paper's findings and limits, for the study overall: Clinical and demographic metadata were provided uncurated, with the amount varying by source and participant.

TCRbeta CDR3 regions were amplified from genomic DNA by means of the immunoSEQ Assay, a bias-controlled multiplex PCR. The original methods were these. Nucleated cell counts per sample were estimated from amplification of reference gene primers within the assay. To quantify the absolute abundance of each unique TCRbeta CDR3 rearrangement, sequence reads were collapsed and filtered. Productive Simpson clonality was computed per sample as the square root of Simpson's diversity index over productive rearrangements. What TCRdb holds here is the immuneACCESS table cut down to in-frame rearrangements. Part of the clones is not present; checked against another copy, under half of the missing clones reflect an unresolved V gene, and the others are unexplained. Clone size and V and J calls were adopted from that table, with D and trimming inferred from the DNA. Recorded for this sample are hundreds of thousands of clones; roughly 85% of them occurred a single time. 1.9% of the sample is taken by the ten largest.

The V end loses 5 bases and the J end loses 6 bases, and a stretch of 14 bases separates them. CDR1 and CDR2 were assigned from the germline V gene as MDHEN and SYDVKM. The CDR3 sequence holds 14 residues, the cysteine and phenylalanine included. Solely the CDR3 DNA is kept, with 42 bases framed from the first base. Enrolling through a virtual design, the prospective study's participants ranged in age from roughly 18 to 95 years and lived across 24 United States geographic areas. To assign participants to cohorts, the prospective study relied on clinical history that participants themselves reported in a screening survey and a study questionnaire. Exposed participants had been in contact with someone with a PCR-confirmed or clinician-diagnosed COVID-19 case within 2 weeks of study entry. In the prospective study, whole blood, serum and a nasopharyngeal or oropharyngeal swab were collected from each participant by mobile phlebotomists. Over a roughly two-month period, participants in the prospective study had the option of providing additional blood draws and questionnaires. Prospective study blood samples were shipped either frozen or at room temperature before DNA extraction.

The V gene is TRBV28 and the J gene is TRBJ2-1; a tentative D call is TRBD2 (6 bases match). Sequenced material: PBMCs or T cells enriched from blood (not recorded which). This clonotype originated in a woman aged 25-40 years who had been exposed to COVID-19. The CDR3 protein: CASSPEGLGNEQFF. The bases read TGTGCCAGCAGTCCGGAGGGACTCGGCAATGAGCAGTTCTTC.